The 24 T cell receptor beta chains reported below all come from one sample, sequenced in a study of T cell responses to AZD1222 COVID-19 vaccine. This table comes from immunoSEQ multiplex PCR, and its TCRdb copy is limited to in-frame clones, with some not included. The table includes some 130,000 clones, around 90% detected once. Here the sequenced sample was peripheral blood, taken 28 days after the second AZD1222 dose. These receptors all stem from an adult who received the AZD1222 COVID-19 vaccine.

The genes are TRBV24-1 and TRBJ1-1; the D is unclear. Deletions cut 3 bases from V and 8 bases from J, with 12 bases between. The length of the CDR3 is 13 residues. Germline assignment: CDR1 KGHDR and CDR2 SFDVKD. The CDR3 nucleotides read TGTGCCACCAGTGATAGGCAGCTCCGCGAAGCTTTCTTT. It yields the protein CATSDRQLREAFF.

The chain carries TRBV5-1 and TRBJ2-1; 7 bases agree with TRBD1. Germline V gene lookup returns CDR1 SGHRS and CDR2 YFSETQ. The CDR3 spans 15 residues. The V segment lost 0 bases and the J segment 3 bases; nucleotides outside the gene matches: 3. The DNA for the CDR3 is TGCGCCAGCAGCTTGGGGGACAGCAACTACAATGAGCAGTTCTTC. It codes for CASSLGDSNYNEQFF.

The rearrangement links TRBV2 to TRBJ2-7; TRBD2 agrees at 9 bases. The ends lost 9 bases at V and 9 bases at J; junction bases unmatched: 12. Per the germline V gene, CDR1 is SNHLY and CDR2 is FYNNEI. This CDR3 contains 13 residues. CDR3 bases: TGTGCCAGAGGTCTGCAGCGGGGGGAGGTGCAGTACTTC. Encoded protein: CARGLQRGEVQYF. Full variable domain (missing parts from reference TRBV2 and TRBJ2-7): EPEVTQTPSHQVTQMGQEVILRCVPISNHLYFYWYRQILGQKVEFLVSFYNNEISEKSEIFDDQFSVERPDGSNFTLKIRSTKLEDSAMYFCARGLQRGEVQYFGPGTRLTVT.

This clone was detected only once. The gene calls are TRBV19 and TRBJ1-2; a possible D gene is TRBD1 (6 bases). V was cut by 3 bases and J by 4 bases, with 21 bases left in between. Germline assignment: CDR1 LNHDA and CDR2 SQIVND (reference sequence). This CDR3 has 17 residues. The CDR3 here is CASSMGWVGAQGYGYTF. The CDR3 DNA reads as TGTGCCAGTAGTATGGGGTGGGTGGGGGCGCAAGGCTATGGCTACACCTTC.

V gene TRBV11-2 combines with J gene TRBJ1-2; D perhaps matches TRBD1 (5 bases). CDR3 length: 12 residues. Trimming took off 1 base at V and 6 bases at J, with 6 bases between the two ends. Germline lookup yields CDR1 SGHAT and CDR2 FQNNGV. DNA for the CDR3: TGTGCCAGCAGCTTAGCACAGGATGGCTACACCTTC. Translation gives CASSLAQDGYTF.

The chain combines TRBV2 with TRBJ1-6; D possibly corresponds to TRBD1 (5 bases). CDR3 size: 14 residues. Looked up from germline, CDR1 is SNHLY and CDR2 is FYNNEI. Trimming took 6 bases from V and 5 from J, leaving 11 bases between them. CDR3 amino acids: CASRRSGNNSPLHF. The DNA for the CDR3 is TGTGCCAGCAGACGGTCAGGGAATAATTCACCCCTCCACTTT.

V gene TRBV10-1 combines with J gene TRBJ1-4; D remains ambiguous. The CDR3 runs to 14 residues. The germline CDR1 and CDR2 sequences are WNHNN and SYGVQD (reference sequence). Trimming removed 5 bases at V and 2 bases at J, with 9 bases between. As DNA, the CDR3 is TGCGCCAGCAGTTCGGGCGGCACTAATGAAAAACTGTTTTTT. As protein: CASSSGGTNEKLFF.

This rearrangement joins TRBV5-5 to TRBJ1-1; possibly TRBD1 for D (5 bases). This CDR3 region has 15 residues. The germline V gene has CDR1 SGHKS and CDR2 YYEKEE (reference sequence). Trimming shortened V by 4 bases and J by 0 bases, and 13 bases separated the two germline ends. The CDR3 bases are TGTGCCAGCAGCCTCCCGAGACAGCTGAACACTGAAGCTTTCTTT. This sequence encodes CASSLPRQLNTEAFF.

This clone was picked up one time. This chain uses TRBV5-1 with TRBJ1-2, with a weak D call TRBD1 (6 bases). Trimming removed 0 bases at V and 2 bases at J, with 8 bases between. Germline CDR1 and CDR2: SGHRS and YFSETQ. The CDR3 spans 14 residues. The CDR3 DNA reads TGCGCCAGCAGCTTGGCGACAGGCAACTATGGCTACACCTTC. Translating it yields CASSLATGNYGYTF.

The chain recombines TRBV14 with TRBJ2-3; 8 bases align to TRBD2. This CDR3 comprises 15 residues. In germline, CDR1 is SGHDN, CDR2 FVKESK. Trimming removed 1 base from V and 1 base from J; junction bases left unmatched: 1. The CDR3 region is CASSQVGGGTDTQYF. In DNA form, the CDR3 reads TGTGCCAGCAGCCAAGTCGGGGGGGGCACAGATACGCAGTATTTT.

The chain links TRBV18 to TRBJ1-1, with 7 bases lining up with TRBD1. This CDR3 is built from 15 residues. The germline V gene encodes CDR1 KGHSH and CDR2 LQKENI. V trimming: 3 bases; J trimming: 4 bases; junction bases outside the gene matches: 8. The CDR3 coding sequence is TGTGCCAGCTCACCCGACAGGGCGGGAGGCACTGAAGCTTTCTTT. Amino acids: CASSPDRAGGTEAFF. Combining the CDR3 with reference TRBV18 and TRBJ1-1 gives the whole variable domain NAGVMQNPRHLVRRRGQEARLRCSPMKGHSHVYWYRQLPEEGLKFMVYLQKENIIDESGMPKERFSAEFPKEGPSILRIQQVVRGDSAAYFCASSPDRAGGTEAFFGQGTRLTVV.

The CDR3 loop reads CASSLAGEIWGETQYF. In DNA form, the CDR3 reads TGTGCCAGCAGCTTGGCCGGAGAGATATGGGGAGAGACCCAGTACTTC. V is TRBV5-8 and J is TRBJ2-5; D gene ambiguous. Germline V lookup: CDR1 SGHTS, CDR2 YDEGEE. Deletions cut 0 bases from V and 4 bases from J, with 16 bases between. The CDR3 spans 16 residues.

V usage is TRBV28 and J usage is TRBJ1-2, with D possibly being TRBD1 (6 bases). CDR3 size: 13 residues. The germline CDR1 and CDR2 sequences are MDHEN and SYDVKM. Trimming stripped 2 bases from V and 2 bases from J, with 6 bases between. CDR3 sequence (DNA): TGTGCCAGCAGTTTAGGGGGCAACTATGGCTACACCTTC. Translating it yields CASSLGGNYGYTF.

The rearrangement joins TRBV5-4 to TRBJ2-1; perhaps TRBD2 as D (7 bases). The CDR3 extends over 18 amino acids. Trimming shortened V by 3 bases and J by 4 bases, and 23 bases separated the two germline ends. CDR1 is SGHNT, CDR2 YYREEE, per germline (reference sequence). The CDR3: CASSSLGGVAGAYNEQFF. As DNA, the CDR3 is TGTGCCAGCAGCTCCCTTGGGGGAGTGGCGGGGGCATACAATGAGCAGTTCTTC.

The chain joins TRBV10-3 to TRBJ1-2, with D uncertain. The CDR3 contains 14 residues. Trimming stripped 3 bases from V and 4 bases from J, with 12 bases between. Germline CDR1 and CDR2: ENHRY and SYGVKD. The CDR3 is CAISDSVRSYGYTF. The DNA of the CDR3 is TGTGCCATCAGTGACTCGGTCCGGAGCTATGGCTACACCTTC.

V gene TRBV2 combines with J gene TRBJ2-1; D perhaps matches TRBD1 (5 bases). CDR3 length: 16 amino acids. From germline, CDR1 is SNHLY and CDR2 FYNNEI. CDR3 sequence: CGGSQDRTAPYNEQFF. The CDR3 DNA is TGTGGGGGCAGCCAAGACCGCACTGCCCCCTACAATGAGCAGTTCTTC.

This clone was seen just once. The chain links TRBV11-1 to TRBJ1-6, with D unresolved. Germline assignment: CDR1 SGHAT and CDR2 FQDESV (reference sequence). This CDR3 spans 14 amino acids. Trimming took 6 bases from V and 5 from J, leaving 11 bases between them. The DNA of the CDR3 is TGTGCCAGCAGAACGGGAGTCCATAATTCACCCCTCCACTTT. This translates into CASRTGVHNSPLHF.

A remark on this clone: At one boundary the junction diverges from the germline segment, which might be a read error. V is TRBV7-7 and J is TRBJ1-1; D may be TRBD1 (5 bases). Germline CDR1 reads SSHAT; CDR2 reads FNYEAQ (reference sequence). There are 18 residues in the CDR3. The CDR3 nucleotides read TGTGCTAGCAGCCGGCGACAGACCAGCCAAAAACTAAACACTGAAGCTTTCTTT. Residues: CASSRRQTSQKLNTEAFF.

V usage is TRBV5-1 and J usage is TRBJ1-2; 8 nucleotides agree with TRBD1. This CDR3 is built from 15 residues. V lost 4 bases, J lost 1 base, and 6 bases stayed unmatched. Germline loops: CDR1 SGHRS, CDR2 YFSETQ. The DNA for the CDR3 is TGCGCCAGCAGCGCCGGACAGGGAGATAACTATGGCTACACCTTC. Translation: CASSAGQGDNYGYTF.

The V gene is TRBV28, the J gene TRBJ1-2, with TRBD1 as a possible D gene (6 bases). This CDR3 has 12 amino acids. Germline assignment: CDR1 MDHEN and CDR2 SYDVKM. Deletions cut 6 bases from V and 8 bases from J, with 13 bases between. The CDR3 DNA follows: TGTGCCAGCAGAATCCGGGGGCACGGCTACACCTTC. Amino acid sequence: CASRIRGHGYTF.

This clone was detected once. The rearrangement joins TRBV18 to TRBJ2-1; TRBD2 matches at 9 bases. CDR3 length: 18 amino acids. The V and J ends lost 3 bases and 9 bases, in that order; junction bases with no gene match: 18. Germline V gives CDR1 KGHSH, CDR2 LQKENI. CDR3 sequence: CASSPPSSGSGSWSEQFF. The CDR3, as DNA: TGTGCCAGCTCACCCCCTTCCAGTGGTAGCGGGAGCTGGAGTGAGCAGTTCTTC.

The chain couples TRBV12-3 or TRBV12-4 to TRBJ2-7, with D unresolved. Trimming stripped 2 bases from V and 2 bases from J, with 7 bases between. The CDR3 consists of 13 residues. The CDR3, as DNA: TGTGCCAGCAGTTTAAGCCGAGCCTACGAGCAGTACTTC. Its protein product is CASSLSRAYEQYF.

The CDR3 here is CASSLDSGYEQYF. The CDR3 region has the DNA TGTGCCAGCAGTTTAGACAGCGGGTACGAGCAGTACTTC. The chain carries TRBV12-3 or TRBV12-4 and TRBJ2-7; tentatively, D is TRBD2 (6 bases). The V gene lost 1 base and the J gene lost 4 bases, with 8 bases spanning the gap. CDR3 size: 13 residues.

CDR3 protein: CTSSVNLSGGRPNNEKLFF. The CDR3 DNA reads TGCACCAGCAGCGTAAACCTCAGTGGGGGCCGACCTAATAATGAAAAACTGTTTTTT. The J gene is TRBJ1-4, the V gene TRBV1; the table's D call, TRBD1, has no DNA check behind it. TRBV1 is an annotated pseudogene. CDR3 length: 19 residues.